One TCR beta chain is described in this entry. Antigen unknown. The data were obtained in a study of resident and recirculating memory T cells in vitiligo. Study summary: Shave-biopsy epidermis from lesional and nonlesional skin was sequenced alongside PBMCs.

Between the trimmed V and J ends, which lost 6 bases and 5 bases, there was a span of 19 bases. This CDR3 contains 15 residues. The germline gives CDR1 MNHEY, CDR2 SVGAGI. No change in lesions over the prior 6 months defined stable disease. Confetti depigmentation, marking active vitiligo, was absent in these patients. TCRdb's copy holds only in-frame clones and misses some; the assay was immunoSEQ multiplex PCR. Of more than 35,000 clones in the sample, over 90% were seen once. Study findings and constraints: No unique dominant TCR clone was found in vitiligo lesions.

V is TRBV6-5 and J is TRBJ1-1, with a weak D call TRBD1 (5 bases). This TCR was sampled from a male donor with vitiligo. The sample taken for sequencing was blood. This CDR3 reads CASRDGVGARTEAFF. The CDR3 region has the DNA TGTGCCAGCAGGGACGGTGTTGGGGCGAGGACTGAAGCTTTCTTT.